This T cell receptor (beta chain) originates from a study of cytomegalovirus exposure and HLA in healthy donors. The study ran its PCR with 60 Vbeta and 13 Jbeta primers. TCRdb's copy holds only in-frame clones and misses some; the assay was immunoSEQ multiplex PCR. Its table lists about 130,000 clones. Every donor was a healthy person donating bone marrow. Germline CDR1 SGDLS, CDR2 YYNGEE. This CDR3 comprises 15 residues. Material: PBMCs. The clonotype comes from a man in his late teens or twenties in good health and CMV-seronegative. J is TRBJ2-5 and V is TRBV9, with D tentatively TRBD1 (6 bases). The J call may be incorrect, as the DNA end agrees better with TRBJ2-7. This CDR3 reads CASNSRGSWDYEQYF. CDR3 nucleotides: TGTGCCAGCAACTCCAGGGGTTCGTGGGACTACGAGCAGTACTTC.